The clone carrying this TCR beta chain was counted ten times or more. Its target is unknown. TCR beta VDJ and CDR3 profiling used genomic DNA as template. TCRdb re-called the reads through MiXCR, storing one row per CDR3 protein. Seen here are some 130,000 distinct CDR3 sequences, 35% to 50% observed once, and the top ten hold over 6.5%. This specimen comes from a study of CD8+CD57+ T cells in acquired aplastic anemia. Trimming shortened V by 4 bases and J by 4 bases, and 7 bases separated the two germline ends. Germline V gene data show CDR1 as MNHNS and CDR2 as SASEGT. The CDR3 extends over 13 amino acids. General study points: CD8+ Simpson's diversity showed no significant patient-control difference.

The chain uses TRBV6-1 and TRBJ2-2, with no clear D. The sequencing sample was made of sorted CD4+, CD8+, or CD8+CD57+ T cells (not recorded which) from PBMCs. The source of this sequence is a human donor in good health, serving as a control. CDR3 region: CASSVLGTGELFF. CDR3 coding DNA: TGTGCCAGCAGTGTTCTAGGCACCGGGGAGCTGTTTTTT.